The 6 T cell receptor beta chains reported below all come from one sample, sequenced in a study of long-term antiretroviral therapy in people with HIV. Version v3.0 of the immunoSEQ assay ran at survey level. The table came from immunoSEQ multiplex PCR; TCRdb's copy has only in-frame clones and leaves some out. This table holds more than 10,000 clones, 88% found once. Sample: unsorted PBMCs, taken 2.1 years after starting antiretroviral therapy. The receptors here all came from a woman in her thirties or forties with HIV.

With regard to this clone: Other DNA sequences within the sample encode an identical CDR3. The genes are TRBV19 and TRBJ1-1, with 10 bases that match TRBD1. Germline CDR1 LNHDA, CDR2 SQIVND (reference sequence). The length of the CDR3 is 15 residues. V was pared by 5 bases and J by 5 bases, with 8 bases of the junction left unmatched. CDR3 nucleotides: TGTGCCAGTAGTCCGGGACAGGGGTTTTCTACTGAAGCTTTCTTT. Its protein product is CASSPGQGFSTEAFF.

This rearrangement joins TRBV30 to TRBJ1-5; a possible D gene is TRBD1 (5 bases). Per the germline V gene, CDR1 is GTSNPN and CDR2 is SVGIG (reference sequence). V gave up 0 bases and J gave up 5 bases, with 17 bases separating them. CDR3 size: 16 residues. CDR3 region: CAWSVHSGQPHQPQHF. DNA of the CDR3: TGTGCCTGGAGTGTACACTCGGGGCAGCCTCATCAGCCCCAGCATTTT. The entire variable domain, with the rest obtained from reference TRBV30 and TRBJ1-5, is as follows: SQTIHQWPATLVQPVGSPLSLECTVEGTSNPNLYWYRQAAGRGLQLLFYSVGIGQISSEVPQNLSASRPQDRQFILSSKKLLLSDSGFYLCAWSVHSGQPHQPQHFGDGTRLSIL.

V gene TRBV16 combines with J gene TRBJ1-3; D unresolved. Germline V lookup: CDR1 KGHSY, CDR2 FQNENV. The V end lost 4 bases, the J end lost 0 bases, and 16 bases lay between the germline ends. The CDR3 is 17 amino acids. As DNA, the CDR3 is TGTGCCAGCAGCCCAACGGGTGCGGTTAGCTCTGGAAACACCATATATTTT. Amino acid sequence: CASSPTGAVSSGNTIYF.

This clone was detected only once. The rearrangement links TRBV5-1 to TRBJ2-6; D is ambiguous. This CDR3 spans 16 amino acids. The V gene's germline CDR1 is SGHRS and CDR2 YFSETQ. Trimming took off 2 bases at V and 2 bases at J, with 11 bases between the two ends. The CDR3 DNA is TGCGCCAGCAGCTTAGGGTCAGTAGCTGGGGCCAACGTCCTGACTTTC. Translation gives CASSLGSVAGANVLTF.

The chain couples TRBV4-1 to TRBJ1-1; perhaps TRBD1 as D (5 bases). CDR3 length: 16 amino acids. In germline, CDR1 is MGHRA, CDR2 YSYEKL. V lost 2 bases and J lost 2, with 15 bases in between. CDR3 loop: CASSQSGAPVNTEAFF. Here the CDR3 DNA reads TGCGCCAGCAGCCAATCTGGGGCCCCCGTAAACACTGAAGCTTTCTTT.

This chain links TRBV7-2 with TRBJ1-3; no clear D gene. Germline V lookup: CDR1 SGHTA, CDR2 FQGNSA. This CDR3 is 14 amino acids long. V gave up 5 bases and J gave up 0 bases, with 8 bases separating them. The CDR3 sequence is CASSPQSSGNTIYF. Written as DNA, the CDR3 is TGTGCCAGCAGCCCGCAGAGCTCTGGAAACACCATATATTTT.